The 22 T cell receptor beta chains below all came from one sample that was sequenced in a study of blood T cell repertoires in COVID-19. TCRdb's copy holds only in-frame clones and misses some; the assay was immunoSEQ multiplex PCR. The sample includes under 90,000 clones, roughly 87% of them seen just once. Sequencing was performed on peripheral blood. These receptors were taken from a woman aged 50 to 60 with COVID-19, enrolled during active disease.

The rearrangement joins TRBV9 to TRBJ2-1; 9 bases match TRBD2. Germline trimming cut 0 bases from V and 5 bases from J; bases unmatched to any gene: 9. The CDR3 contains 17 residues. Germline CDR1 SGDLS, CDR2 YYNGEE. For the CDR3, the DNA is TGTGCCAGCAGCGTAGAACTACGCGGGAGGGCCCACAATGAGCAGTTCTTC. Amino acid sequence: CASSVELRGRAHNEQFF.

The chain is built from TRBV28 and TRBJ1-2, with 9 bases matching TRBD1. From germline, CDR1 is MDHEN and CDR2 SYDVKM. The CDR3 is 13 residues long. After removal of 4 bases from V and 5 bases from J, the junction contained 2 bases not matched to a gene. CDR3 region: CASSYGTGYGYTF. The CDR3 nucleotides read TGTGCCAGCAGTTACGGGACAGGGTATGGCTACACCTTC.

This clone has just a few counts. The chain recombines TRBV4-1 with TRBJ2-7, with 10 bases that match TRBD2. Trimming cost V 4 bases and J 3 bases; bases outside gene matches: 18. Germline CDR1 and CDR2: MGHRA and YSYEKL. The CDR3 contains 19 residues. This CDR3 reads CASSLLAGDLGGSFYEQYF. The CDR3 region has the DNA TGCGCCAGCAGCCTTCTAGCGGGAGATCTCGGAGGGTCGTTCTACGAGCAGTACTTC.

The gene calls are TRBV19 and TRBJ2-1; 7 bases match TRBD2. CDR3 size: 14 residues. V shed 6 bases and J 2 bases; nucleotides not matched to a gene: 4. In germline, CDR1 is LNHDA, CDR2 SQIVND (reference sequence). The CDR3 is CASRNREAYNEQFF. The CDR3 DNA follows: TGTGCCAGTAGAAATCGGGAGGCCTACAATGAGCAGTTCTTC.

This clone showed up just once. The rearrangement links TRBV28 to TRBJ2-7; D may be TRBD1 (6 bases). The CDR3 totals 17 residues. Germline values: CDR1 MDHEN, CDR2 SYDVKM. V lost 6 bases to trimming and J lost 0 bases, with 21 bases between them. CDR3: CASSDSFGQPSSYEQYF. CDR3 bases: TGTGCCAGCAGCGACTCCTTCGGACAGCCATCCTCCTACGAGCAGTACTTC.

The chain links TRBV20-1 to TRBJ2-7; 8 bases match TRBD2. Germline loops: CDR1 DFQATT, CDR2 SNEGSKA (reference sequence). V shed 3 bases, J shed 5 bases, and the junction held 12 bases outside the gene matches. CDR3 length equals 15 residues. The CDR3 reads CSASRLAGTRDEQYF. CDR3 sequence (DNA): TGCAGTGCTAGTCGGTTAGCGGGGACTAGGGACGAGCAGTACTTC.

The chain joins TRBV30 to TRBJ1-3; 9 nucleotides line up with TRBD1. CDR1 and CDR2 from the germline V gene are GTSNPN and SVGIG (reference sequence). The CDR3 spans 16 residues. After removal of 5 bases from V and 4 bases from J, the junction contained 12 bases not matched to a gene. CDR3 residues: CAWADSTGGSGNTIYF. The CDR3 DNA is TGTGCCTGGGCCGATTCCACAGGGGGCTCGGGAAACACCATATATTTT.

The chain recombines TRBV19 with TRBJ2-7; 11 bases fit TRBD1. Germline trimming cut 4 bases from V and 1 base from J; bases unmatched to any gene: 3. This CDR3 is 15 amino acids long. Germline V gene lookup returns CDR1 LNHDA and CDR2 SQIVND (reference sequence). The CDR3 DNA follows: TGTGCCAGTAGTACCGGGACAGGGGGGTCCTACGAGCAGTACTTC. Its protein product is CASSTGTGGSYEQYF.

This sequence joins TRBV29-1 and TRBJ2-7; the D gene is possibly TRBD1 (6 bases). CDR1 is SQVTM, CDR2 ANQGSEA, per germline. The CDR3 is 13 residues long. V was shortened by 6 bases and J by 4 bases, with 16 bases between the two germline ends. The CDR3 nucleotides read TGCAGCGTGAAAGGGGGAACTGAATACGAGCAGTACTTC. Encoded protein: CSVKGGTEYEQYF.

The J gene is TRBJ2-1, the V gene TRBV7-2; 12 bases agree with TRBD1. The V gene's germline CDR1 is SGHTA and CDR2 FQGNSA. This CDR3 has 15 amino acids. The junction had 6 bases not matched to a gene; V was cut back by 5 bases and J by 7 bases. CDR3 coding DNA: TGTGCCAGCAGCCCGGGACAGGGGGCGAGGAATGAGCAGTTCTTC. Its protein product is CASSPGQGARNEQFF.

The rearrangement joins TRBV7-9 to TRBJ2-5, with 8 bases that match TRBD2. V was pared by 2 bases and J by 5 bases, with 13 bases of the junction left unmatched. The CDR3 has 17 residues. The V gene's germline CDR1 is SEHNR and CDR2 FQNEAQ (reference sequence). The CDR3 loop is CASSLTLAEARGETQYF. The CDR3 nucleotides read TGTGCCAGCAGCTTAACACTAGCGGAAGCCCGAGGGGAGACCCAGTACTTC.

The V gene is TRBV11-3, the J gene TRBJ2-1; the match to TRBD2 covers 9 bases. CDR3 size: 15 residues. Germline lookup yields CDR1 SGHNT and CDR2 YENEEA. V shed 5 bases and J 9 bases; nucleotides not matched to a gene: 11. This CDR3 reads CASSVGISGRGEQFF. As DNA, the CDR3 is TGTGCCAGCAGCGTGGGAATTAGCGGGAGAGGTGAGCAGTTCTTC.

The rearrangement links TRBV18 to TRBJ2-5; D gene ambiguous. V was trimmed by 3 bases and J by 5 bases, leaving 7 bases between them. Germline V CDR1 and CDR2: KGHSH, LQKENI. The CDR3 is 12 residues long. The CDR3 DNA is TGTGCCAGCTCACCGACGGAGGAGACCCAGTACTTC. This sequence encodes CASSPTEETQYF.

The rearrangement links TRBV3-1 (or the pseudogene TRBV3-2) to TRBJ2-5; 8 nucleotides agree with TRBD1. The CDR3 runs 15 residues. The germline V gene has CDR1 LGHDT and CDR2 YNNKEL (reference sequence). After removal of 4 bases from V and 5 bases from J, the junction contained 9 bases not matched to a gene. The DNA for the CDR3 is TGTGCCAGCAGCCCCCCGACAGGGGAAAAGGAGACCCAGTACTTC. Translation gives CASSPPTGEKETQYF.

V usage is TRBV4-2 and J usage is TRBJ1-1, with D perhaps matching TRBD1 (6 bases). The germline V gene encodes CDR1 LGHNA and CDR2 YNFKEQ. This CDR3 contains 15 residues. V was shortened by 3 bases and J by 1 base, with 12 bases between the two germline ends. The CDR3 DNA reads TGTGCCAGCAGCCAGGTCTCAGGGGCGAACACTGAAGCTTTCTTT. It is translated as CASSQVSGANTEAFF.

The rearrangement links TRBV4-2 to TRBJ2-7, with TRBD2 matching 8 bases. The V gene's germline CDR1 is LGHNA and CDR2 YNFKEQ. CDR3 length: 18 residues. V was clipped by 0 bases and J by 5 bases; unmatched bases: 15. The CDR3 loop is CASSQEFVPGTRSDEQYF. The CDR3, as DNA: TGTGCCAGCAGCCAAGAATTCGTACCCGGGACTAGATCTGACGAGCAGTACTTC.

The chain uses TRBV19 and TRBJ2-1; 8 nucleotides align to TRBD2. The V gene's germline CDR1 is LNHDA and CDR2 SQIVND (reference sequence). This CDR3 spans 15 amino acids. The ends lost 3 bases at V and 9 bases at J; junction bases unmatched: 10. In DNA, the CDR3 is TGTGCCAGTAGTATCCTCCGGGAGGGCCGAGGTGAGCAGTTCTTC. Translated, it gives CASSILREGRGEQFF.

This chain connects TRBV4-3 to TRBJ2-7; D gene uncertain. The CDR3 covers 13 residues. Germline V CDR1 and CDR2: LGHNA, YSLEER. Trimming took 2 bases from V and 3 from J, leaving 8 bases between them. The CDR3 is CASSQSLSYEQYF. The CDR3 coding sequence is TGCGCCAGCAGCCAAAGTCTGAGCTACGAGCAGTACTTC.

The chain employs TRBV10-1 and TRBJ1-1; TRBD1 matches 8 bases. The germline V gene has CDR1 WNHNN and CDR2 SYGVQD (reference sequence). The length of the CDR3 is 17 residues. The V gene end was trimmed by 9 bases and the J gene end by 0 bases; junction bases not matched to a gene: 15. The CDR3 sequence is CARDGQGNYVMNTEAFF. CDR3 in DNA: TGCGCCAGGGATGGACAGGGAAACTATGTCATGAACACTGAAGCTTTCTTT.

Here the CDR3 reads CASSTSGAGGTQYF. The CDR3 nucleotides are TGTGCCAGCAGCACCTCAGGAGCGGGAGGAACCCAGTACTTC. The chain couples TRBV7-9 to TRBJ2-5; 9 bases agree with TRBD2. Germline CDR1 reads SEHNR; CDR2 reads FQNEAQ (reference sequence). Losses at the gene ends were 5 bases for V and 8 bases for J; bases not matched to a gene: 9. The CDR3 sequence is 14 residues long.

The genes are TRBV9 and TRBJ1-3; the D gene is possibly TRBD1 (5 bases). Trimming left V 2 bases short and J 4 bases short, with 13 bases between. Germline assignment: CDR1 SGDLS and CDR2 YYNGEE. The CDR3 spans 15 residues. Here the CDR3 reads CASSVQGVIGNTIYF. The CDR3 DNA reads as TGTGCCAGCAGCGTTCAAGGGGTCATCGGAAACACCATATATTTT. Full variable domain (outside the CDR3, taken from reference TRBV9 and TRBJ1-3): DSGVTQTPKHLITATGQRVTLRCSPRSGDLSVYWYQQSLDQGLQFLIQYYNGEERAKGNILERFSAQQFPDLHSELNLSSLELGDSALYFCASSVQGVIGNTIYFGEGSWLTVV.

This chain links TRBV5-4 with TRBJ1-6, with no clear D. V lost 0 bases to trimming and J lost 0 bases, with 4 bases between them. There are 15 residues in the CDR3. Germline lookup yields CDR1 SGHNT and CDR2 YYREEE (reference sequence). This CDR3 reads CASSLGSSYNSPLHF. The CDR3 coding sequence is TGTGCCAGCAGCTTGGGCAGCTCCTATAATTCACCCCTCCACTTT.